This T cell receptor beta chain was documented in a study of cytomegalovirus exposure and HLA in healthy donors. Study-wide results and caveats: Later analysis identified a missense DCLRE1C variant that was linked to TCR beta V- and J-gene trimming.

Concerning this clone: Its antigen remains unidentified.

The PCR was carried out with 60 Vbeta primers and 13 Jbeta primers. Method: immunoSEQ multiplex PCR; TCRdb's copy keeps in-frame clones and lacks some. The profile shows about 150,000 clones, more than 70% of them singletons. The V and J ends lost 1 base and 4 bases respectively, with 17 bases between them. CDR1 SEHNR and CDR2 FQNEAQ come from the germline V gene (reference sequence). The CDR3 has 16 residues. The chain is built from TRBV7-9 and TRBJ2-7; a possible D gene is TRBD1 (5 bases). This receptor was obtained from a male donor in good health and CMV-seropositive. The source material was PBMCs. CDR3 nucleotides: TGTGCCAGCAGCTTAGGGGCTAGGGGCAGAAAATACGAGCAGTACTTC. It yields the protein CASSLGARGRKYEQYF.